These 23 T cell receptor beta chains came from one sample sequenced in a study of T cell repertoires in cytomegalovirus infection. One entry per CDR3 protein results from TCRdb running MiXCR on the reads. The sample shows about 450,000 distinct CDR3 sequences, roughly a third of them seen only once. Sequencing was carried out using PBMCs. The source is a human donor in good health (CMV status not recorded). Some clones in this sample may be carry-over from other donors' samples.

J is TRBJ2-5 and V is TRBV25-1; D may correspond to TRBD1 or TRBD2 (5 bases each). CDR1 is MGHDK and CDR2 is SYGVNS in the germline V gene. V lost 4 bases and J 2 bases, leaving 11 bases between the germline ends. The CDR3 totals 14 residues. CDR3 region: CASSAPGPQETQYF. The CDR3 nucleotides read TGTGCCAGCAGTGCCCCGGGACCACAAGAGACCCAGTACTTC.

A few counts support this clonotype. The chain recombines TRBV7-9 with TRBJ1-2; D uncertain. V gave up 1 base and J gave up 4 bases, with 22 bases separating them. The CDR3 spans 18 residues. Germline lookup yields CDR1 SEHNR and CDR2 FQNEAQ (reference sequence). The chain's CDR3 is CASSLGGVQKEEGYGYTF. The CDR3 DNA is TGTGCCAGCAGCTTAGGTGGAGTTCAAAAGGAGGAGGGCTATGGCTACACCTTC.

Details on this clonotype: This sequence may be a read error, since a much larger clone differs from it by one base. The chain is built from TRBV7-2 and TRBJ2-1, with 9 bases that match TRBD2. Germline assignment: CDR1 SGHTA and CDR2 FQGNSA. Trimming at V came to 6 bases and at J to 6 bases, leaving 9 bases not matched to a gene. CDR3 length: 15 residues. CDR3 bases: TGTGCCAGCAGACTTGGGCGGGGGGGCCGCAATGAGCAGTTCTTC. This gives the protein CASRLGRGGRNEQFF.

This clonotype showed up many times. In DNA, the CDR3 is TGTGCCAGCAGCCCCCGGGAGACCAACGGGGGTGGCTACACCTTC. Translated, it gives CASSPRETNGGGYTF. The chain recombines TRBV7-8 with TRBJ1-2; tentatively, D is TRBD1 (5 bases). The CDR3 totals 15 residues. Trimming removed 5 bases from V and 7 bases from J, with 20 bases in between. From germline, CDR1 is SGHVS and CDR2 FQNEAQ.

This clonotype was seen many times. The chain links TRBV28 to TRBJ1-5, with D possibly being TRBD1 (6 bases). Germline V lookup: CDR1 MDHEN, CDR2 SYDVKM. The V end lost 5 bases, the J end lost 3 bases, and 14 bases lay between the germline ends. The CDR3 has 15 residues. This chain's CDR3 is CASSERGAHNQPQHF. CDR3 nucleotide sequence: TGTGCCAGCAGTGAGAGGGGGGCACACAATCAGCCCCAGCATTTT.

The chain recombines TRBV3-1 with TRBJ2-6; D gene unclear. V lost 4 bases to trimming and J lost 2 bases, with 0 bases between them. The length of the CDR3 is 12 residues. Germline CDR1 is LGHDT and CDR2 is YNNKEL (reference sequence). DNA for the CDR3: TGTGCCAGCAGCCCTGGGGCCAACGTCCTGACTTTC. Translation gives CASSPGANVLTF. The entire variable domain, with the rest obtained from reference TRBV3-1 and TRBJ2-6, is as follows: DTAVSQTPKYLVTQMGNDKSIKCEQNLGHDTMYWYKQDSKKFLKIMFSYNNKELIINETVPNRFSPKSPDKAHLNLHINSLELGDSAVYFCASSPGANVLTFGAGSRLTVL.

The chain employs TRBV2 and TRBJ2-1, with D possibly being TRBD1 or TRBD2 (6 bases each). Germline CDR1 SNHLY, CDR2 FYNNEI. CDR3 length: 17 amino acids. V lost 2 bases and J 6 bases, leaving 20 bases between the germline ends. Here the CDR3 reads CASSEKGVLAGLNEQFF. The DNA of the CDR3 is TGTGCCAGCAGTGAAAAGGGGGTGCTGGCGGGGCTCAATGAGCAGTTCTTC.

V and J are TRBV7-3 and TRBJ2-3, with D possibly TRBD2 on 6 matching bases. The CDR3 totals 16 residues. Germline assignment: CDR1 SGHTA and CDR2 FQGTGA. V lost 1 base to trimming and J lost 2 bases, with 13 bases between them. The CDR3 loop reads CASSLRGDGATDTQYF. The CDR3 nucleotides are TGTGCCAGCAGCTTAAGGGGGGACGGGGCCACAGATACGCAGTATTTT.

V is TRBV7-8 and J is TRBJ2-7; 7 bases are a match to TRBD1. Trimming took 2 bases from V and 0 from J; bases not matched to a gene: 10. This CDR3 has 17 amino acids. CDR1 and CDR2 (germline): SGHVS, FQNEAQ. This CDR3 is CASSLIGTVMNSYEQYF. The CDR3 DNA reads as TGTGCCAGCAGCTTAATAGGGACAGTTATGAACTCCTACGAGCAGTACTTC.

This clonotype was seen at least ten times. The V call is TRBV7-6, the J call TRBJ2-3, with a weak D call TRBD1 (6 bases). From germline, CDR1 is SGHVS and CDR2 FNYEAQ. The CDR3 has 18 residues. V dropped 4 bases and J dropped 0 bases, with 20 bases sitting between them. The CDR3 sequence: CASSSRAIGGPSTDTQYF. The CDR3 nucleotides read TGTGCCAGCAGCTCACGAGCTATAGGGGGACCAAGCACAGATACGCAGTATTTT.

This clonotype was detected many times. The chain recombines TRBV7-6 with TRBJ2-7; D is ambiguous. With 1 base removed from V and 2 bases from J, the gap between germline ends came to 12 bases. The CDR3 covers 15 residues. Germline-derived CDR1 and CDR2 are SGHVS and FNYEAQ. The CDR3 protein is CASSLEAVPTYEQYF. DNA for the CDR3: TGTGCCAGCAGCTTAGAGGCGGTTCCAACCTACGAGCAGTACTTC.

This clonotype was observed a handful of times. The chain links TRBV2 to TRBJ1-6; D call uncertain. The CDR3 has 16 residues. The germline CDR1 and CDR2 sequences are SNHLY and FYNNEI. The V end was cut by 6 bases, the J end by 7 bases, with 19 bases between. In DNA, the CDR3 is TGTGCCAGCAGGAACGGAGTCGACGGAGCCAATTCACCCCTCCACTTT. As protein: CASRNGVDGANSPLHF.

With respect to this clonotype: Because the CDR3 is missing its conserved closing phenylalanine or tryptophan, this is likely a read error. The chain joins TRBV7-9 to TRBJ2-1; 7 nucleotides match TRBD2. The ends lost 3 bases at V and 6 bases at J; junction bases unmatched: 5. Germline V gives CDR1 SEHNR, CDR2 FQNEAQ (reference sequence). The CDR3 is 14 residues long. For the CDR3, the DNA is TGTGCCAGCAGCTTCTCGGGGGGTACCAATGAGCAGTTCTTA. This translates into CASSFSGGTNEQFL.

The chain combines TRBV6-6 with TRBJ2-7; 13 nucleotides agree with TRBD2. CDR3 size: 19 residues. The junction had 13 bases not matched to a gene; V was cut back by 0 bases and J by 5 bases. Germline assignment: CDR1 MNHNY and CDR2 SVGAGI (reference sequence). The CDR3 DNA is TGTGCCAGCAGTTACTCCGCGAAGACTAGCGGGGGGTCCACCCACGAGCAGTACTTC. Translating it yields CASSYSAKTSGGSTHEQYF.

The CDR3 here is CASRPPGTSGYNEQFF. DNA of the CDR3: TGTGCCAGCAGACCTCCCGGGACTAGCGGGTACAATGAGCAGTTCTTC. The V gene is TRBV6-5, the J gene TRBJ2-1, with 12 bases matching TRBD2. The CDR3 is 16 amino acids. With 6 bases clipped from V and 4 bases from J, the junction kept 7 bases outside the gene matches. The V gene's germline CDR1 is MNHEY and CDR2 SVGAGI.

V is TRBV29-1 and J is TRBJ2-5; 9 nucleotides agree with TRBD2. The CDR3 consists of 18 residues. Germline lookup yields CDR1 SQVTM and CDR2 ANQGSEA. V was pared by 1 base and J by 5 bases, with 17 bases of the junction left unmatched. The CDR3, as DNA: TGCAGCGTTGAAGGTTTGGAGCGGGGGGCCTTTTTTGAGGAGACCCAGTACTTC. It encodes CSVEGLERGAFFEETQYF.

The chain links TRBV20-1 to TRBJ2-2, with TRBD1 matching over 7 bases. This CDR3 has 15 amino acids. Germline trimming cut 0 bases from V and 1 base from J; bases unmatched to any gene: 2. The V gene's germline CDR1 is DFQATT and CDR2 SNEGSKA (reference sequence). CDR3 in amino acids: CSARDPGGNTGELFF. The CDR3 nucleotides are TGCAGTGCTAGAGATCCAGGGGGGAACACCGGGGAGCTGTTTTTT.

This clonotype was picked up many times. The V and J genes are TRBV4-1 and TRBJ1-4, with D perhaps matching TRBD1 (5 bases). The germline gives CDR1 MGHRA, CDR2 YSYEKL. CDR3 length equals 13 residues. V lost 3 bases and J 7 bases, leaving 9 bases between the germline ends. In DNA form, the CDR3 reads TGCGCCAGCAGCCAGGGGCTCCTTGAAAAACTGTTTTTT. It yields the protein CASSQGLLEKLFF.

This clonotype was observed a few times. The V call is TRBV6-5, the J call TRBJ2-2; perhaps TRBD2 as D (6 bases). CDR1 is MNHEY and CDR2 is SVGAGI in the germline V gene. V was cut by 8 bases and J by 3 bases, with 22 bases left in between. The CDR3 spans 17 residues. CDR3 in amino acids: CASGPTSPRRYTGELFF. The CDR3 nucleotides read TGTGCCAGCGGCCCGACTAGTCCTCGAAGGTACACCGGGGAGCTGTTTTTT.

The rearrangement uses TRBV11-2 and TRBJ1-1; maybe TRBD1 (6 bases). This CDR3 has 14 residues. Germline CDR1 is SGHAT and CDR2 is FQNNGV. Trimming pared 5 bases from V and 6 bases from J, leaving 16 bases between. CDR3 protein: CASSLTRGKSEAFF. CDR3 bases: TGTGCCAGCAGCCTGACCAGGGGAAAGTCTGAAGCTTTCTTT.

This clonotype came up a few times. V and J are TRBV12-3 or TRBV12-4 and TRBJ1-1; a weak D match, TRBD1 (6 bases). Trimming shortened V by 5 bases and J by 11 bases, and 21 bases separated the two germline ends. The CDR3 extends over 14 amino acids. CDR3 residues: CASSQFRLTGRAFF. The CDR3 DNA reads TGTGCCAGCAGTCAGTTTAGGCTTACAGGGCGGGCTTTCTTT.

Remarks on this clonotype: Since a much larger clone is just one base distant, this may be a read error. This rearrangement joins TRBV12-3 or TRBV12-4 to TRBJ2-1; 7 bases match TRBD1. The CDR3 is 15 amino acids. V lost 7 bases to trimming and J lost 10 bases; unmatched junction nucleotides: 16. The CDR3 here is CASTPPGTVVREQFF. The CDR3 DNA reads TGTGCCAGCACCCCGCCCGGGACAGTAGTCAGAGAGCAGTTCTTC.

Details on this clonotype: A read error may produce the germline difference seen at one junction end. This chain uses TRBV27 with TRBJ2-3, with D perhaps TRBD1 or TRBD2 (5 bases each). Germline V CDR1 and CDR2: MNHEY, SMNVEV (reference sequence). CDR3 size: 16 residues. In DNA form, the CDR3 reads TGTGCCAGCAGCTCCCGAGGGAGATGGGGCACAGATACGCCGTATTTT. Residues: CASSSRGRWGTDTPYF.